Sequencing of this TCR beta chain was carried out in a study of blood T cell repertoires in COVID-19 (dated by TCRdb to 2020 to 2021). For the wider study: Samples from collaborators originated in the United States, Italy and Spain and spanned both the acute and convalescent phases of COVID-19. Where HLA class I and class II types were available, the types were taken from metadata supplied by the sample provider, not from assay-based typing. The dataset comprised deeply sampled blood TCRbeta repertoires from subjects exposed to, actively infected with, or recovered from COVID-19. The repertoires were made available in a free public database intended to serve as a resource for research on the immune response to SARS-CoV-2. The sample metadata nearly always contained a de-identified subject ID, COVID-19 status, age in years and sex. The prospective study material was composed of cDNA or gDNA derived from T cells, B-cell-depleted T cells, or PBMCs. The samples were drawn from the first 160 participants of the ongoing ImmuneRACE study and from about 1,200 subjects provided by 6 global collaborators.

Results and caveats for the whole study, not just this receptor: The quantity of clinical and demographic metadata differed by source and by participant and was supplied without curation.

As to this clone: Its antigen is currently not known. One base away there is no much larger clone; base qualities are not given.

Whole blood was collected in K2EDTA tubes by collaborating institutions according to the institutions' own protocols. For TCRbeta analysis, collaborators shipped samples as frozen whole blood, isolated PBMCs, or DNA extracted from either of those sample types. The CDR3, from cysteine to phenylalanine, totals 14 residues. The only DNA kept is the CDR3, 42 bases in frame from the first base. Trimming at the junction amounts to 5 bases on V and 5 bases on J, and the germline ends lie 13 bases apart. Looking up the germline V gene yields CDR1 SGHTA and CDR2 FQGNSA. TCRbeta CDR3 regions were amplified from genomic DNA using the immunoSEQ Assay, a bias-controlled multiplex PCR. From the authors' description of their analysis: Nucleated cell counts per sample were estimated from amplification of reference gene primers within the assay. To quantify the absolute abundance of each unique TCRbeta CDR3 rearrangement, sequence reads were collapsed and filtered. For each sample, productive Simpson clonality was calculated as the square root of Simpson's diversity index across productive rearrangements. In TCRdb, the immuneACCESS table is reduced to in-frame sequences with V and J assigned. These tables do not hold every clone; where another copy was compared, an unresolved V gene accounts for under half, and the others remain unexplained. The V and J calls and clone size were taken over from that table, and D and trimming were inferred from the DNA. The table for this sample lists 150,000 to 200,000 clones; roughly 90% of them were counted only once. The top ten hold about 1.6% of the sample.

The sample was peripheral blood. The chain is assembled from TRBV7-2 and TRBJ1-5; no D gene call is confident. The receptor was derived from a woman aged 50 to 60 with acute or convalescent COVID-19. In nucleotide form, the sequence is TGTGCCAGCAGCCTCGGGGAGGCATATCAGCCCCAGCATTTT. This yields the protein CASSLGEAYQPQHF.